The 31 T cell receptor beta chains below were found in one sample sequenced in a study of cytomegalovirus exposure and HLA in healthy donors. This PCR relied on a set of 60 Vbeta primers and 13 Jbeta primers. Only in-frame clones appear in the TCRdb table, and some are missing; sequencing was by immunoSEQ multiplex PCR. The sample shows roughly 290,000 clones, 75% to 85% of them seen only once. Sequencing was done on a sample of PBMCs. The source of these receptors is a girl aged 2-10 years in good health and CMV-seronegative.

The chain is built from TRBV5-6 and TRBJ1-4; possibly TRBD1 for D (6 bases). Germline V CDR1 and CDR2: SGHDT, YYEEEE. The CDR3 runs to 18 residues. Trimming removed 1 base from V and 0 bases from J, with 16 bases in between. CDR3 nucleotides: TGTGCCAGCAGCTTGCCGAAGGGACAAGAGGCAACTAATGAAAAACTGTTTTTT. This translates into CASSLPKGQEATNEKLFF.

The chain recombines TRBV5-1 with TRBJ2-1, with TRBD2 matching over 12 bases. Losses at the gene ends were 0 bases for V and 4 bases for J; bases not matched to a gene: 11. The CDR3 extends over 19 amino acids. Germline assignment: CDR1 SGHRS and CDR2 YFSETQ. The CDR3 sequence is CASSLVTPSLAGGYNEQFF. CDR3 coding DNA: TGCGCCAGCAGCTTGGTAACCCCCAGCCTAGCGGGAGGGTACAATGAGCAGTTCTTC.

The chain joins TRBV6-1 to TRBJ1-2; the match to TRBD1 covers 7 bases. The CDR3 consists of 12 residues. In germline, CDR1 is MNHNS, CDR2 SASEGT. J lost 6 bases, V lost 5 bases, and 3 bases had no gene match. Here the CDR3 reads CASSTTGDGYTF. Here the CDR3 DNA reads TGTGCCAGCAGTACCACAGGGGATGGCTACACCTTC.

The chain uses TRBV2 and TRBJ2-3; a weak D match, TRBD1 (6 bases). V was clipped by 5 bases and J by 1 base, with 16 bases between them. The CDR3 contains 16 residues. Looked up from germline, CDR1 is SNHLY and CDR2 is FYNNEI. DNA of the CDR3: TGTGCCAGCAGTTCGGACAGTCCAAGACGCACAGATACGCAGTATTTT. It yields the protein CASSSDSPRRTDTQYF. Using reference TRBV2 and TRBJ2-3 for the parts outside the CDR3, the full variable domain is EPEVTQTPSHQVTQMGQEVILRCVPISNHLYFYWYRQILGQKVEFLVSFYNNEISEKSEIFDDQFSVERPDGSNFTLKIRSTKLEDSAMYFCASSSDSPRRTDTQYFGPGTRLTVL.

The V gene is TRBV5-4, the J gene TRBJ2-7; D may be TRBD1 (5 bases). The V end was cut by 4 bases, the J end by 3 bases, with 14 bases between. CDR3 length: 14 amino acids. Germline-derived CDR1 and CDR2 are SGHNT and YYREEE (reference sequence). CDR3 sequence reads: CASSRWGYLYEQYF. DNA for the CDR3: TGTGCCAGCAGCAGATGGGGCTACCTCTACGAGCAGTACTTC.

This chain connects TRBV5-8 to TRBJ2-7; unclear D gene. The germline V gene encodes CDR1 SGHTS and CDR2 YDEGEE. There are 11 residues in the CDR3. V was trimmed by 5 bases and J by 4 bases, leaving 7 bases between them. The DNA of the CDR3 is TGTGCCAGCAGATTTAAATACGAGCAGTACTTC. Protein: CASRFKYEQYF.

The chain recombines TRBV19 with TRBJ2-3; 7 nucleotides match TRBD2. CDR1 is LNHDA and CDR2 is SQIVND in the germline V gene (reference sequence). J was trimmed by 6 bases and V by 5 bases; bases with no gene match: 5. This CDR3 spans 13 amino acids. The CDR3 loop is CASSVASGDTQYF. In nucleotides, the CDR3 is TGTGCCAGTAGTGTGGCTAGCGGTGATACGCAGTATTTT.

This clone was seen just once. The chain has TRBV7-8 and TRBJ1-5, with 7 bases that match TRBD1. From germline, CDR1 is SGHVS and CDR2 FQNEAQ. V lost 8 bases, J lost 0 bases, and 7 bases stayed unmatched. The CDR3 extends over 15 amino acids. DNA for the CDR3: TGTGCCAGCCGGGACAGCCTATATAGCAATCAGCCCCAGCATTTT. Residues: CASRDSLYSNQPQHF.

V and J are TRBV5-1 and TRBJ2-2; tentative D call: TRBD1 (5 bases). The CDR3 totals 15 residues. Trimming removed 0 bases at V and 2 bases at J, with 8 bases between. CDR1 and CDR2 from the germline V gene are SGHRS and YFSETQ. CDR3 region: CASSLGDRNTGELFF. DNA for the CDR3: TGCGCCAGCAGCTTGGGAGACAGAAACACCGGGGAGCTGTTTTTT.

The chain is built from TRBV7-3 and TRBJ2-5; 8 bases map to TRBD2. Germline values: CDR1 SGHTA, CDR2 FQGTGA. The CDR3 sequence is 19 residues long. The V gene end was trimmed by 2 bases and the J gene end by 2 bases; junction bases not matched to a gene: 16. The CDR3 here is CASSLVIIGREALQETQYF. Written as DNA, the CDR3 is TGTGCCAGCAGCTTAGTAATAATTGGGCGGGAGGCCCTACAAGAGACCCAGTACTTC.

This chain uses TRBV5-1 with TRBJ2-7, with 7 bases lining up with TRBD1. CDR3 length: 15 residues. Germline values: CDR1 SGHRS, CDR2 YFSETQ. Unmatched junction bases numbered 5, after V lost 1 base and J lost 1 base. The CDR3, as DNA: TGCGCCAGCAGCTTGACTCGGACAGGTTCCTACGAGCAGTACTTC. Residues: CASSLTRTGSYEQYF. The whole variable domain, filled in from reference TRBV5-1 and TRBJ2-7, reads KAGVTQTPRYLIKTRGQQVTLSCSPISGHRSVSWYQQTPGQGLQFLFEYFSETQRNKGNFPGRFSGRQFSNSRSEMNVSTLELGDSALYLCASSLTRTGSYEQYFGPGTRLTVT.

The chain links TRBV19 to TRBJ1-5, with D tentatively TRBD1 (6 bases). Between the trimmed V and J ends, which lost 4 bases and 5 bases, there was a span of 12 bases. CDR3 length: 14 amino acids. Per germline, CDR1 LNHDA and CDR2 SQIVND (reference sequence). The CDR3 nucleotides read TGTGCCAGTAGTACTACCCAGGGGTATCAGCCCCAGCATTTT. Translating it yields CASSTTQGYQPQHF.

This clone was detected only once. The chain links TRBV27 to TRBJ2-1; the D gene is possibly TRBD2 (6 bases). CDR1 and CDR2 (germline): MNHEY, SMNVEV (reference sequence). With 4 bases removed from V and 0 bases from J, the gap between germline ends came to 16 bases. This CDR3 region has 17 residues. CDR3 sequence reads: CASSSAGTPRSYNEQFF. CDR3 bases: TGTGCCAGCAGTTCGGCCGGGACTCCGCGCTCCTACAATGAGCAGTTCTTC.

This chain links TRBV13 with TRBJ2-7; D is ambiguous. V lost 5 bases and J lost 0, with 11 bases in between. Germline V lookup: CDR1 PRHDT, CDR2 FYEKMQ (reference sequence). This CDR3 region has 14 residues. The CDR3 spells CASSTTASSYEQYF. Written as DNA, the CDR3 is TGTGCCAGCAGCACGACGGCTAGCTCCTACGAGCAGTACTTC. Together with reference TRBV13 and TRBJ2-7, the CDR3 gives the full variable domain: AAGVIQSPRHLIKEKRETATLKCYPIPRHDTVYWYQQGPGQDPQFLISFYEKMQSDKGSIPDRFSAQQFSDYHSELNMSSLELGDSALYFCASSTTASSYEQYFGPGTRLTVT.

The chain employs TRBV28 and TRBJ2-3; TRBD2 matches 7 bases. The CDR3 totals 15 residues. V lost 3 bases to trimming and J lost 8 bases; unmatched junction nucleotides: 11. Looked up from germline, CDR1 is MDHEN and CDR2 is SYDVKM. CDR3 in DNA: TGTGCCAGCAGTTTCGCGTCACGGACTAGGGCTACGCAGTATTTT. This sequence encodes CASSFASRTRATQYF.

This chain joins TRBV2 and TRBJ2-3; 9 nucleotides match TRBD2. The CDR3 covers 19 residues. Germline-derived CDR1 and CDR2 are SNHLY and FYNNEI. With V trimmed by 6 bases and J by 0 bases, 16 bases remained unmatched. The CDR3 loop reads CASSAIIIWTSESTDTQYF. CDR3 nucleotide sequence: TGTGCCAGCAGCGCTATAATCATTTGGACTAGCGAGAGCACAGATACGCAGTATTTT. The complete variable domain, with remaining parts taken from reference TRBV2 and TRBJ2-3, reads EPEVTQTPSHQVTQMGQEVILRCVPISNHLYFYWYRQILGQKVEFLVSFYNNEISEKSEIFDDQFSVERPDGSNFTLKIRSTKLEDSAMYFCASSAIIIWTSESTDTQYFGPGTRLTVL.

The chain employs TRBV6-1 and TRBJ2-7, with 7 bases matching TRBD2. V lost 4 bases, J lost 7 bases, and 10 bases stayed unmatched. CDR3 length: 14 amino acids. Germline assignment: CDR1 MNHNS and CDR2 SASEGT. The CDR3 DNA follows: TGTGCCAGCAGTGTACCTCTAGTGGGGGGGGAGCAGTACTTC. It translates to CASSVPLVGGEQYF.

This chain uses TRBV7-8 with TRBJ2-7; D unclear. V gave up 2 bases and J gave up 8 bases, with 7 bases separating them. This CDR3 is built from 11 residues. The germline CDR1 and CDR2 sequences are SGHVS and FQNEAQ. CDR3 protein: CASSLLYKQYF. Here the CDR3 DNA reads TGTGCCAGCAGCTTACTTTACAAGCAGTACTTC.

V usage is TRBV7-9 and J usage is TRBJ1-2; D is uncertain. There are 14 residues in the CDR3. The germline V gene encodes CDR1 SEHNR and CDR2 FQNEAQ (reference sequence). V was pared by 5 bases and J by 2 bases, with 12 bases between. CDR3 region: CASSIPTGNYGYTF. The CDR3 coding sequence is TGTGCCAGCAGCATCCCGACCGGGAACTATGGCTACACCTTC.

The rearrangement uses TRBV27 and TRBJ1-6; a weak D match, TRBD1 (6 bases). Germline V gene data show CDR1 as MNHEY and CDR2 as SMNVEV (reference sequence). V shed 3 bases and J shed 8 bases, with 17 bases lying between them. The CDR3 loop spans 16 amino acids. CDR3 DNA sequence: TGTGCCAGCAGTTTGCACACCGGGACATTCGATTCACCCCTCCACTTT. Translating it yields CASSLHTGTFDSPLHF.

The chain joins TRBV5-4 to TRBJ2-3, with TRBD1 matching over 7 bases. V dropped 4 bases and J dropped 3; count of bases not matched to a gene: 2. The CDR3 spans 13 residues. The germline V gene has CDR1 SGHNT and CDR2 YYREEE (reference sequence). The DNA for the CDR3 is TGTGCCAGCAGCAAGACAGGGACAGATACGCAGTATTTT. Its protein product is CASSKTGTDTQYF.

The V call is TRBV7-9, the J call TRBJ1-2; D ambiguous. The ends were cut back, 5 bases at V and 2 bases at J, with 12 bases in the middle. Germline assignment: CDR1 SEHNR and CDR2 FQNEAQ (reference sequence). The CDR3 is 14 residues long. The CDR3 sequence: CASSPAGLNYGYTF. The CDR3 DNA reads TGTGCCAGCAGCCCTGCTGGGCTCAACTATGGCTACACCTTC.

The chain carries TRBV9 and TRBJ2-5; D might be TRBD1 (5 bases). The J call may not be correct, given that the DNA end is closer to TRBJ2-7. This CDR3 has 14 residues. Germline CDR1 is SGDLS and CDR2 is YYNGEE. The CDR3 region has the DNA TGTGCCAGCAGCGTACCAGACAGCTCCTACGAGCAGTACTTC. Protein product: CASSVPDSSYEQYF.

V usage is TRBV9 and J usage is TRBJ1-2; maybe TRBD1 (5 bases). CDR3 length equals 15 residues. Trimming removed 4 bases at V and 6 bases at J, with 19 bases between. The germline V gene encodes CDR1 SGDLS and CDR2 YYNGEE. The CDR3 loop is CASSPLGSGRHGYTF. CDR3 sequence (DNA): TGTGCCAGCAGCCCGCTCGGGTCAGGGCGCCATGGCTACACCTTC.

V is TRBV27 and J is TRBJ2-3; 10 bases are shared with TRBD2. Germline CDR1 is MNHEY and CDR2 is SMNVEV (reference sequence). V was pared by 3 bases and J by 2 bases, with 2 bases of the junction left unmatched. This CDR3 has 15 amino acids. The CDR3 loop is CASSFTSGATDTQYF. CDR3 in DNA: TGTGCCAGCAGTTTTACTAGCGGGGCCACAGATACGCAGTATTTT.

J is TRBJ1-1 and V is TRBV29-1; D may be TRBD1 (6 bases). Germline V CDR1 and CDR2: SQVTM, ANQGSEA. V was pared by 7 bases and J by 5 bases, with 17 bases between. CDR3 length: 13 amino acids. The CDR3 nucleotides are TGCAGCGGCGTCCCCCAGGGGCTGACTGAAGCTTTCTTT. It is translated as CSGVPQGLTEAFF.

The genes are TRBV30 and TRBJ1-2; D is undetermined. Trimming took 1 base from V and 4 from J, leaving 13 bases between them. Germline values: CDR1 GTSNPN, CDR2 SVGIG (reference sequence). The CDR3 covers 14 residues. CDR3 DNA sequence: TGTGCCTGGAGTGCCGCGGTAGTCCCCTATGGCTACACCTTC. Translated: CAWSAAVVPYGYTF.

J is TRBJ2-2 and V is TRBV5-4; D gene unclear. Trimming cost V 0 bases and J 0 bases, with 12 bases left between them. Looked up from germline, CDR1 is SGHNT and CDR2 is YYREEE (reference sequence). There are 17 residues in the CDR3. For the CDR3, the DNA is TGTGCCAGCAGCTTGGCCGTGTGGGCAGCGAACACCGGGGAGCTGTTTTTT. It specifies CASSLAVWAANTGELFF.

The chain combines TRBV27 with TRBJ1-3; D is ambiguous. V was pared by 7 bases and J by 0 bases, with 7 bases between. CDR1 MNHEY and CDR2 SMNVEV come from the germline V gene (reference sequence). The CDR3 covers 13 residues. The CDR3 reads CASMAHSGNTIYF. The CDR3 coding sequence is TGTGCCAGCATGGCTCACTCTGGAAACACCATATATTTT.

The chain recombines TRBV9 with TRBJ2-1, with TRBD1 identical over 7 bases. V gave up 4 bases and J gave up 9 bases; unmatched junction bases: 13. The germline V gene has CDR1 SGDLS and CDR2 YYNGEE. The CDR3 is 15 amino acids. This chain's CDR3 is CASSPDRAFVGEQFF. The CDR3 region has the DNA TGTGCCAGCAGCCCCGACAGGGCCTTTGTGGGTGAGCAGTTCTTC. Using reference TRBV9 and TRBJ2-1 for the parts outside the CDR3, the full variable domain is DSGVTQTPKHLITATGQRVTLRCSPRSGDLSVYWYQQSLDQGLQFLIQYYNGEERAKGNILERFSAQQFPDLHSELNLSSLELGDSALYFCASSPDRAFVGEQFFGPGTRLTVL.

The J gene is TRBJ2-7, the V gene TRBV27; D may be TRBD2 (5 bases). Per the germline V gene, CDR1 is MNHEY and CDR2 is SMNVEV (reference sequence). Trimming took 2 bases from V and 5 from J, leaving 16 bases between them. The CDR3 has 15 amino acids. The CDR3 region is CASSLRAGVPNEQYF. The CDR3 DNA follows: TGTGCCAGCAGTTTAAGGGCCGGGGTGCCGAACGAGCAGTACTTC.